The rows below give T cell receptor beta chains drawn from one sample of a study of breast tumors, draining lymph nodes, adjacent tissues. TCRdb redid the calling of the multiplex PCR reads with MiXCR, one entry per CDR3 protein. The data hold tens of thousands of distinct CDR3 sequences, with 36% observed a single time. Sample: breast tumor tissue. The receptor set was obtained from a female donor with breast cancer. Some clones in this sample may be carry-over from other donors' samples. Each CDR3 is given without its conserved first and last residue.

v_call | cdr3_aa
TRBV9 | ASSVGASTNEKLF
TRBV3-1 | ASSQGLASSYNEQF
TRBV5-4 | ASSLDSSGANVLT
TRBV11-2 | ASSRRQGANEKLF
TRBV5-6 | ASSSTSRDSIQY
TRBV5-4 | ASSLVTARGGEQF
TRBV6-5 | ASSYRESYEQY
TRBV9 | ASSVNPFSGSRETQY
TRBV6-2/TRBV6-3 | ASSKISYEQY
TRBV7-9 | ASSPNRGLAGATDTQY
TRBV5-8 | ASSLAGGGSEQY
TRBV5-6 | ASSFPAGGKDEQY
TRBV11-2 | ASSLMQGSYEQY
TRBV28 | ASGTGGIYGYT
TRBV6-2/TRBV6-3 | ASRQRTSGRINEQF
TRBV6-1 | ASSFEGGEQY
TRBV11-2 | ASSLRLAGGPHEQF
TRBV6-4 | ASSDPQGVAETQY
TRBV7-6 | ASRNDKNTGELF
TRBV27 | ASSFRGQKLF
TRBV7-2 | ASSEGQGGRNTIY
TRBV5-1 | ASSPRSGESPLH
TRBV20-1 | SAGRWAGLQETQY
TRBV27 | ASSYLGLAGAATGELF
TRBV7-8 | ASSPGTASTDTQY
TRBV10-3 | AMKGGGEDSPLH
TRBV6-6 | ASTYPRGRDSPLH
TRBV28 | ASSSLYTQY
TRBV6-5 | ASARGGLAVAYEQY
TRBV29-1 | SALRGDYEQY
TRBV3-1 | ASSRGGASTDTQY
TRBV28 | ASSASPWAGYT
TRBV4-1 | ASSQAAGGLSEQY
TRBV7-3 | ASSPGTSGSSYNEQF
TRBV2 | ASSEVGDNGDRF
TRBV7-8 | ASSQGTNIQPQH
TRBV11-3 | ASSLVRSSEQF
TRBV6-5 | ASSYGRGQGYT
TRBV20-1 | SASGGENEQF
TRBV10-1 | ASKQGTNTGELF
TRBV7-8 | ASSTRTENTGELF
TRBV6-5 | ASRLPGTSSYEQY
TRBV6-1 | ASTRTSGREDTQY
TRBV9 | ASSVATGAPGELF
TRBV4-2 | ASSQPPLLTSNEQF
TRBV12-3/TRBV12-4 | ASSLVSGFVLGVTNYGYT
TRBV7-3 | ASSLIFGPQETQY
TRBV5-4 | ASSPLAGTQETQY
TRBV6-5 | ASRRGDYNEQF
TRBV4-2 | ASSPSPEREGTDTQY
TRBV28 | ASSLRAAQF
TRBV6-1 | ASSSLAGTSPLEQY
TRBV6-2/TRBV6-3 | ASSYSGSGRARTDTQY
TRBV3-1 | ASRTGTNTGELL
TRBV5-1 | ASSLGRGIEQF